A selection of T cell receptor beta chains follows, all from one sample in a study of siplizumab effects on memory and regulatory T cells. Here immunoSEQ multiplex PCR was the method, and the copy in TCRdb shows in-frame clones only, minus some. The table lists more than 85,000 clones, 92% of them singletons. Specimen: CD4+ T cells sorted from blood. The receptors here all came from a human donor in good health. The CDR3 runs from the conserved cysteine through the conserved F or W. For some rows the clone size is stated as once, few or many, or as a class when expanded; others skip it.

j_call clone_size v_call cdr3_aa
TRBJ1-5 - TRBV6-1 CASTGKTTGNQPQHF
TRBJ1-1 - TRBV5-5 CASSLWENTEAFF
TRBJ1-2 - TRBV27 CASSPNDRGHGYTF
TRBJ2-1 - TRBV7-2 CARRTGGGRGGHNEQFF
TRBJ2-3 - TRBV28 CASRLGVVTARDTQYF
TRBJ2-2 - TRBV19 CASSINTGGHGELFF
TRBJ1-2 - TRBV10-3 CAISVSATNYGYTF
TRBJ2-5 - TRBV18 CASSPTLAQETQYF
TRBJ1-1 - TRBV5-1 CASSLLPGTGAFEAFF
TRBJ1-4 - TRBV29-1 CSVGGDMEKLFF
TRBJ2-2 - TRBV5-6 CASSSGLNTGELFF
TRBJ2-7 - TRBV7-2 CASSLGPREQYF
TRBJ2-1 - TRBV6-1 CASSDPSLARGLGQFF
TRBJ2-3 - TRBV5-5 CASSLDGTTTDTQYF
TRBJ2-1 - TRBV10-3 CAISEGLAEYNEQFF
TRBJ1-1 - TRBV30 CAWSRRGQPDTEAFF
TRBJ2-1 - TRBV28 CASSPYLAGLTYNEQFF
TRBJ2-3 - TRBV5-1 CASSSNGQLFTDTQYF
TRBJ1-2 once TRBV19 CASSSRDRGVYGYTF
TRBJ2-5 - TRBV9 CASSVGGQETQYF
TRBJ2-5 - TRBV19 CASSEGQTQETQYF
TRBJ2-1 - TRBV25-1 CASSAQDEQFF
TRBJ1-5 - TRBV19 CASTGGGRWQPQHF
TRBJ2-7 - TRBV7-2 CASSPGTKRYEQYF
TRBJ1-1 - TRBV28 CASSLMAVTNTEAFF
TRBJ2-7 - TRBV6-1 CASSWDRPYEQYF
TRBJ2-1 - TRBV7-6 CASSLGLALSSYNEQFF
TRBJ1-1 once TRBV10-3 CAISESDRSATEAFF
TRBJ2-1 - TRBV6-5 CASSPLAGSYNEQFF
TRBJ2-1 - TRBV19 CASRSAGTSGSYEQFF
TRBJ1-3 - TRBV5-1 CASSREGGAGNTIYF
TRBJ2-5 - TRBV19 CASSISSGYQETQYF
TRBJ1-1 - TRBV30 CAWSVPRETEAFF
TRBJ1-1 - TRBV27 CASSLGGTGGTVNTEAFF
TRBJ2-5 once TRBV7-3 CASSLTPEETQYF
TRBJ1-1 - TRBV12-5 CASGLTGRVTEAFF
TRBJ1-5 - TRBV28 CASSLVSNQPQHF
TRBJ1-5 once TRBV28 CASSWGQGAVNQPQHF
TRBJ2-3 - TRBV5-1 CAIRKSGSMADTQYF
TRBJ2-3 - TRBV6-1 CASSPGRGTDTQYF
TRBJ2-1 - TRBV5-1 CASSLGLSYNEQFF
TRBJ2-5 - TRBV25-1 CASSESWGAETQYF
TRBJ2-7 - TRBV28 CASRGAGGTSSHEQYF